These 5 T cell receptor beta chains came from one sample sequenced in a study of shared clonotypes between healthy human individuals. Clones were sequenced by immunoSEQ multiplex PCR, and TCRdb holds only the in-frame ones, with some missing. The table includes 600,000 to 750,000 clones, over 55% detected once. Sequencing input: memory CD4+ T cells sorted from blood. As to subset: CD45RA-negative fraction. The origin of the receptors is a woman in her twenties or thirties in good health.

CDR3 loop: CASSVQGGPYEQYF. The CDR3 DNA sequence: TGTGCCAGCAGCGTTCAGGGTGGACCCTACGAGCAGTACTTC. The chain couples TRBV9 to TRBJ2-7; perhaps TRBD1 as D (5 bases). This CDR3 region has 14 residues. Germline CDR1 is SGDLS and CDR2 is YYNGEE. V was cut by 2 bases and J by 2 bases, with 11 bases left in between.

The rearrangement joins TRBV19 to TRBJ2-2, with TRBD2 matching 13 bases. The germline V gene encodes CDR1 LNHDA and CDR2 SQIVND (reference sequence). The trim removed 5 bases at V and 4 bases at J, leaving 7 bases unmatched. The CDR3 is 17 residues long. The CDR3 is CASSLGLAGVVTGELFF. CDR3 coding DNA: TGTGCCAGTAGTCTCGGACTAGCGGGAGTAGTCACCGGGGAGCTGTTTTTT.

The V call is TRBV29-1, the J call TRBJ2-6; D is unresolved. Trimming stripped 5 bases from V and 0 bases from J, with 5 bases between. Germline V gives CDR1 SQVTM, CDR2 ANQGSEA. The length of the CDR3 is 13 residues. Here the CDR3 reads CSVSDSGANVLTF. CDR3 bases: TGCAGCGTTTCCGACTCTGGGGCCAACGTCCTGACTTTC.

The J gene is TRBJ1-2, the V gene TRBV15; D perhaps matches TRBD1 (6 bases). Germline V gene data show CDR1 as LNHNV and CDR2 as YYDKDF (reference sequence). The V end lost 0 bases, the J end lost 7 bases, and 18 bases lay between the germline ends. The CDR3 totals 16 residues. The CDR3 region is CATSRDILGRGFGYTF. CDR3 in DNA: TGTGCCACCAGCAGAGATATTTTGGGCAGGGGCTTTGGCTACACCTTC.

The chain links TRBV11-2 to TRBJ1-6; D not certain. V lost 1 base and J lost 10, with 11 bases in between. Germline V lookup: CDR1 SGHAT, CDR2 FQNNGV. The CDR3 extends over 14 amino acids. The chain's CDR3 is CASSLAANQSPLHF. The CDR3, as DNA: TGTGCCAGCAGCTTAGCGGCGAACCAGTCACCCCTCCACTTT.